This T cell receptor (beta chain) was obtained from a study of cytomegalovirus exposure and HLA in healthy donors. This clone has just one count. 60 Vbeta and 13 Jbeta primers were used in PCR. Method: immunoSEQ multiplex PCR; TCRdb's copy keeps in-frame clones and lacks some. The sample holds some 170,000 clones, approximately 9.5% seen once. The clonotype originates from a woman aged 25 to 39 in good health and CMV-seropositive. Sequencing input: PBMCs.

Written as DNA, the CDR3 is TGTGCCAGCAGCAGTGAACGCTCGCGGGAGGGCCGCAACATTCAGTACTTC. This translates into CASSSERSREGRNIQYF. The chain carries TRBV7-9 and TRBJ2-4; 9 positions match TRBD2. The V gene end was trimmed by 5 bases and the J gene end by 7 bases; junction bases not matched to a gene: 15. This CDR3 is built from 17 residues. The germline CDR1 and CDR2 sequences are SEHNR and FQNEAQ (reference sequence).